The T cell receptor (beta chain) under discussion was sequenced for a study of cytomegalovirus exposure and HLA in healthy donors. The study, taken as a whole, reports: Analysis was performed later, and it showed HLA-associated TCR beta chains to be more clonally expanded than equally common others. Cytomegalovirus-associated TCR beta chains were listed, numbering under 200. Later on, an analysis showed TCR association rates differing by HLA locus, with DRB1 the most and HLA-C the fewest.

The CDR3 runs 12 residues. Germline V gene sequence: CDR1 LNHDA, CDR2 SQIVND (reference sequence). V gave up 5 bases and J gave up 4 bases, with 8 bases separating them. PCR used 60 Vbeta primers and 13 Jbeta primers. Libraries were prepared by immunoSEQ multiplex PCR; TCRdb keeps only in-frame clonotypes and omits some of them. This sample has about 230,000 clones, with roughly 90% found just once. Regarding this clone: The antigen is unknown.

The receptor's source is a woman in her late teens or twenties in good health and CMV-seronegative. The J gene is TRBJ1-2, the V gene TRBV19, with D possibly being TRBD1 (6 bases). The sample taken for sequencing was PBMCs. The CDR3 is CASSADSYGYTF. For the CDR3, the DNA is TGTGCCAGTAGTGCGGACAGCTATGGCTACACCTTC. Variable domain in full (rest from reference TRBV19 and TRBJ1-2): DGGITQSPKYLFRKEGQNVTLSCEQNLNHDAMYWYRQDPGQGLRLIYYSQIVNDFQKGDIAEGYSVSREKKESFPLTVTSAQKNPTAFYLCASSADSYGYTFGSGTRLTVV.